Listed here are 14 T cell receptor beta chains from one sample, sequenced in a study of Tregs in tolerant kidney transplant recipients. Produced via immunoSEQ multiplex PCR; TCRdb's table is partial and in-frame only. The sample contains approximately 75,000 clones, 85% to 95% of which appear only once. Source: Tregs from blood, taken before the transplant. The receptors come from a human donor who received a combined kidney and bone marrow transplant.

This clone was picked up one time. V and J are TRBV7-9 and TRBJ2-5; the D is unclear. This CDR3 comprises 14 residues. The V and J ends lost 1 base and 6 bases respectively, with 12 bases between them. Germline V gives CDR1 SEHNR, CDR2 FQNEAQ (reference sequence). The CDR3 sequence: CASSLGSIWKTQYF. Written as DNA, the CDR3 is TGTGCCAGCAGCTTAGGTTCGATTTGGAAGACCCAGTACTTC.

This chain joins TRBV5-1 and TRBJ2-7, with TRBD2 as a possible D gene (5 bases). CDR1 and CDR2 (germline): SGHRS, YFSETQ. This CDR3 spans 14 amino acids. The V end lost 0 bases, the J end lost 4 bases, and 11 bases lay between the germline ends. The CDR3 bases are TGCGCCAGCAGCTTGGAGGTTAGAGGGTACGAGCAGTACTTC. Amino acid sequence: CASSLEVRGYEQYF.

The V and J genes are TRBV7-2 and TRBJ2-1; 9 nucleotides match TRBD2. Germline CDR1 and CDR2: SGHTA and FQGNSA. V shed 3 bases and J 1 base; nucleotides not matched to a gene: 1. The CDR3 runs to 15 residues. For the CDR3, the DNA is TGTGCCAGCAGCTTCGGACTAGCGTCCTACAATGAGCAGTTCTTC. Protein: CASSFGLASYNEQFF.

The V call is TRBV2, the J call TRBJ2-7; 10 nucleotides line up with TRBD1. CDR3 length: 15 residues. Germline V gene data show CDR1 as SNHLY and CDR2 as FYNNEI. V was clipped by 9 bases and J by 3 bases; unmatched bases: 11. CDR3: CASGQSGQGNYEQYF. CDR3 DNA sequence: TGTGCCAGTGGCCAGTCGGGACAGGGGAACTACGAGCAGTACTTC. Combining the CDR3 with reference TRBV2 and TRBJ2-7 gives the whole variable domain EPEVTQTPSHQVTQMGQEVILRCVPISNHLYFYWYRQILGQKVEFLVSFYNNEISEKSEIFDDQFSVERPDGSNFTLKIRSTKLEDSAMYFCASGQSGQGNYEQYFGPGTRLTVT.

The CDR3 region has the DNA TGTGCCAGCAGCAGAGACATGGGGGAGGAAAAACTGTTTTTT. Translation gives CASSRDMGEEKLFF. The rearrangement joins TRBV11-2 to TRBJ1-4; TRBD1 might be the D (5 bases). Germline V CDR1 and CDR2: SGHAT, FQNNGV. The CDR3 has 14 residues. V was clipped by 5 bases and J by 8 bases, with 15 bases between them.

This rearrangement joins TRBV11-2 to TRBJ2-7; 8 bases fit TRBD1. The CDR3 has 14 residues. With V trimmed by 3 bases and J by 5 bases, 6 bases remained unmatched. Per germline, CDR1 SGHAT and CDR2 FQNNGV. The CDR3 loop is CASSFLGQGHEQYF. CDR3 DNA sequence: TGTGCCAGCAGCTTTCTCGGACAGGGCCACGAGCAGTACTTC.

The gene calls are TRBV11-2 and TRBJ1-3; a weak D match, TRBD1 (5 bases). The germline CDR1 and CDR2 sequences are SGHAT and FQNNGV. V was cut by 1 base and J by 2 bases, with 6 bases left in between. There are 14 residues in the CDR3. The CDR3 DNA reads as TGTGCCAGCAGCTTAGGGGGCCCTGGAAACACCATATATTTT. Its translation is CASSLGGPGNTIYF.

The rearrangement links TRBV10-3 to TRBJ2-7, with TRBD1 matching 7 bases. The V gene's germline CDR1 is ENHRY and CDR2 SYGVKD. V was pared by 0 bases and J by 3 bases, with 2 bases of the junction left unmatched. The CDR3 extends over 14 amino acids. CDR3 residues: CAISESTGFYEQYF. CDR3 bases: TGTGCCATCAGTGAGTCGACAGGGTTCTACGAGCAGTACTTC.

This sequence joins TRBV28 and TRBJ2-1; D is unresolved. Trimming cost V 3 bases and J 3 bases, with 9 bases left between them. CDR1 and CDR2 (germline): MDHEN, SYDVKM. The CDR3 is 14 residues long. The CDR3 region is CASSFPPSYNEQFF. Here the CDR3 DNA reads TGTGCCAGCAGTTTCCCACCCAGCTACAATGAGCAGTTCTTC. Looking up the rest from reference TRBV28 and TRBJ2-1 gives the full variable domain: DVKVTQSSRYLVKRTGEKVFLECVQDMDHENMFWYRQDPGLGLRLIYFSYDVKMKEKGDIPEGYSVSREKKERFSLILESASTNQTSMYLCASSFPPSYNEQFFGPGTRLTVL.

The J gene is TRBJ2-7, the V gene TRBV7-9; the match to TRBD2 covers 8 bases. This CDR3 region has 15 residues. Germline-derived CDR1 and CDR2 are SEHNR and FQNEAQ (reference sequence). Trimming took 2 bases from V and 2 from J; bases not matched to a gene: 5. The CDR3 here is CASSLREGSPYEQYF. CDR3 sequence (DNA): TGTGCCAGCAGCTTACGGGAGGGGTCCCCCTACGAGCAGTACTTC.

The chain carries TRBV28 and TRBJ2-5, with 8 bases that match TRBD1. The DNA end lines up better with TRBJ2-7; the J call may be wrong. Germline loops: CDR1 MDHEN, CDR2 SYDVKM. The CDR3 loop spans 15 amino acids. CDR3 nucleotide sequence: TGTGCCAGCAGATTGACAGGGGACCATCTCTACGAGCAGTACTTC. It is translated as CASRLTGDHLYEQYF.

The genes are TRBV29-1 and TRBJ2-7, with unresolved D. The CDR3 spans 11 residues. Germline V gene lookup returns CDR1 SQVTM and CDR2 ANQGSEA. The V and J ends lost 7 bases and 0 bases respectively, with 7 bases between them. The CDR3 DNA follows: TGCAGCGCAAGACACTCCTACGAGCAGTACTTC. Amino acid sequence: CSARHSYEQYF.

This chain joins TRBV27 and TRBJ1-1, with 8 bases identical to TRBD1. The V and J ends lost 4 bases and 4 bases, in that order; junction bases with no gene match: 5. CDR1 and CDR2 from the germline V gene are MNHEY and SMNVEV (reference sequence). The CDR3 is made up of 14 amino acids. The CDR3 DNA is TGTGCCAGCAGTTCTACTACAGGGGGCACTGAAGCTTTCTTT. Protein: CASSSTTGGTEAFF.

This rearrangement joins TRBV5-1 to TRBJ2-5; D tentatively fits TRBD1 or TRBD2 (5 bases each). This CDR3 has 13 amino acids. Trimming took off 4 bases at V and 5 bases at J, with 12 bases between the two ends. Germline V gives CDR1 SGHRS, CDR2 YFSETQ. CDR3 residues: CASSPRDGETQYF. CDR3 nucleotides: TGCGCCAGCAGCCCCCGGGACGGCGAGACCCAGTACTTC.